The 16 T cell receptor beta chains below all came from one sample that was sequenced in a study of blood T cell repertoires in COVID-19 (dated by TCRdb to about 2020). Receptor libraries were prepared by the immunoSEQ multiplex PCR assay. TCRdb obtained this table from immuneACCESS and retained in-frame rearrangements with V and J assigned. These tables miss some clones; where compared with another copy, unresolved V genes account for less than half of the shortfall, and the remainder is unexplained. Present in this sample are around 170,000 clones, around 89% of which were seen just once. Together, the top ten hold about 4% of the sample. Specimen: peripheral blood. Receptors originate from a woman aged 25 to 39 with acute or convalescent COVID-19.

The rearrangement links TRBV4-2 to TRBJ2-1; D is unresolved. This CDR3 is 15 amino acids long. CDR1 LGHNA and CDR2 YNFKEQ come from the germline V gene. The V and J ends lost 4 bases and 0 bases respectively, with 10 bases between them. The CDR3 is CASSPLAVSYNEQFF. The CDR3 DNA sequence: TGTGCCAGCAGCCCCTTAGCTGTCTCCTACAATGAGCAGTTCTTC.

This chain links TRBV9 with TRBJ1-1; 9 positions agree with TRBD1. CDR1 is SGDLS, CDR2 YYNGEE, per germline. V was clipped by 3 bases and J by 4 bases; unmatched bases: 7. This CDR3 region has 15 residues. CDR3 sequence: CASSDPGQGGTEAFF. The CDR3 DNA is TGTGCCAGCAGCGACCCGGGACAGGGAGGCACTGAAGCTTTCTTT.

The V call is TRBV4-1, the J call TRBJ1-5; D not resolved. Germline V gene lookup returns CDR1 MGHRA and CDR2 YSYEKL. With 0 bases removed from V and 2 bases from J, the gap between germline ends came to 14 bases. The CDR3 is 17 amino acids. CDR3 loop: CASSQENTLAGNQPQHF. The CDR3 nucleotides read TGCGCCAGCAGCCAAGAGAACACCCTAGCGGGCAATCAGCCCCAGCATTTT.

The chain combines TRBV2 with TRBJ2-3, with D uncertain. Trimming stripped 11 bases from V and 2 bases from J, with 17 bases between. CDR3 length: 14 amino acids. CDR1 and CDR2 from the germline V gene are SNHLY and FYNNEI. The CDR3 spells CAAHAAAPTDTQYF. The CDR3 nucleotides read TGTGCCGCTCATGCGGCGGCCCCCACAGATACGCAGTATTTT.

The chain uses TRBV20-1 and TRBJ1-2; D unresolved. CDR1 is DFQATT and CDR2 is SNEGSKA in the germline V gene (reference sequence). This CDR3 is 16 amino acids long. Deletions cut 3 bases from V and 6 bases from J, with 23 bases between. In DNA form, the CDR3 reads TGCAGTGCTAGTCCGGTTGGGCAGCCACCCTCCGATGGCTACACCTTC. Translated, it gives CSASPVGQPPSDGYTF.

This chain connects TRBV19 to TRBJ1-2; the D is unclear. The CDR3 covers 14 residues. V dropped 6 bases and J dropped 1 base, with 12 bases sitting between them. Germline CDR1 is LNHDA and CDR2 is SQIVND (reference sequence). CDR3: CASRTSGSNYGYTF. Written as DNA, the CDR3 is TGTGCCAGTAGGACGAGTGGGAGTAACTATGGCTACACCTTC. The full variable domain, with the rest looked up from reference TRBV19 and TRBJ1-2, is DGGITQSPKYLFRKEGQNVTLSCEQNLNHDAMYWYRQDPGQGLRLIYYSQIVNDFQKGDIAEGYSVSREKKESFPLTVTSAQKNPTAFYLCASRTSGSNYGYTFGSGTRLTVV.

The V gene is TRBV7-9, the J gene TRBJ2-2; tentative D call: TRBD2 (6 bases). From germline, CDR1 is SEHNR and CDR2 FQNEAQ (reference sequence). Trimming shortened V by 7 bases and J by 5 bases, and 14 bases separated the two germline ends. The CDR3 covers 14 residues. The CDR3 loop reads CASKTGTYTGELFF. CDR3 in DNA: TGTGCCAGCAAAACCGGGACTTATACCGGGGAGCTGTTTTTT.

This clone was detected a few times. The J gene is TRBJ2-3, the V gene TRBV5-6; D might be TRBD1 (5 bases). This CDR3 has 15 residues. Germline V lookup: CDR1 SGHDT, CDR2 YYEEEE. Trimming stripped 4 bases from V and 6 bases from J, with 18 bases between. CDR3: CASSTQGKGPDTQYF. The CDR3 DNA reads TGTGCCAGCAGCACCCAGGGAAAGGGCCCTGATACGCAGTATTTT.

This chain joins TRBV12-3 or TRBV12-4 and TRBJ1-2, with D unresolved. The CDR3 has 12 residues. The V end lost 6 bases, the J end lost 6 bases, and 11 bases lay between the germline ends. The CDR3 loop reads CASSDVEHGYTF. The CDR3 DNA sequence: TGTGCCAGCAGCGATGTAGAACATGGCTACACCTTC.

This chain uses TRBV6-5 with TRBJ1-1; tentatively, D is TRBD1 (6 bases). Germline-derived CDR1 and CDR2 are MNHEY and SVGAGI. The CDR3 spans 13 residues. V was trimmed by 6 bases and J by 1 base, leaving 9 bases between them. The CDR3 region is CASSLTGNTEAFF. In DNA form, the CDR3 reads TGTGCCAGCAGCCTGACAGGGAACACTGAAGCTTTCTTT.

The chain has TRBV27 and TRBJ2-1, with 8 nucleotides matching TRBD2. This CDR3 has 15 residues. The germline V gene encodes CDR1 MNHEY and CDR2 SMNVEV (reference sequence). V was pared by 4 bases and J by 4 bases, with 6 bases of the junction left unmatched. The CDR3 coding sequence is TGTGCCAGCAGTTGGTACCCGGGGGGGTACAATGAGCAGTTCTTC. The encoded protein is CASSWYPGGYNEQFF.

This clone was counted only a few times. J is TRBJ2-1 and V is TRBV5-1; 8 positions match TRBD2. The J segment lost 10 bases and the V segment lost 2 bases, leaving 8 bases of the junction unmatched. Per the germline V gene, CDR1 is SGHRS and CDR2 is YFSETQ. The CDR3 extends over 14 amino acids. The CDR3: CASSFGTRAEEQFF. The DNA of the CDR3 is TGCGCCAGCAGCTTTGGGACTAGGGCAGAGGAGCAGTTCTTC.

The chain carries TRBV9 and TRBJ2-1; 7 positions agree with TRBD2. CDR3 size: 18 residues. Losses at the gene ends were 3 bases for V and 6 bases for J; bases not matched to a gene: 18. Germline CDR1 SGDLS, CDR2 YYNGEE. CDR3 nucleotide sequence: TGTGCCAGCAGCGACCCCGGCGCGGGGCGGGAGATATTCAATGAGCAGTTCTTC. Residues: CASSDPGAGREIFNEQFF.

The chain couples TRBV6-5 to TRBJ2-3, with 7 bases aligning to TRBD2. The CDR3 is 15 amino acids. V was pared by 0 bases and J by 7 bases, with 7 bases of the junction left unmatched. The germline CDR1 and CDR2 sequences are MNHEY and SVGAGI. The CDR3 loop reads CASSYSTPSGNTQYF. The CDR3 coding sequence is TGTGCCAGCAGTTACTCGACCCCTAGCGGAAATACGCAGTATTTT.

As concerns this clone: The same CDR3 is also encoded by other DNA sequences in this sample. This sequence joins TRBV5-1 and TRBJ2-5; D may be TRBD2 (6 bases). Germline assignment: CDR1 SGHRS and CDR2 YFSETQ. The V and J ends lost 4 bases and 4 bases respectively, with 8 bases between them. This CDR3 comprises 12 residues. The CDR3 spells CASSPGGETQYF. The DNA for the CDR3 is TGCGCCAGCAGCCCCGGGGGAGAGACCCAGTACTTC.

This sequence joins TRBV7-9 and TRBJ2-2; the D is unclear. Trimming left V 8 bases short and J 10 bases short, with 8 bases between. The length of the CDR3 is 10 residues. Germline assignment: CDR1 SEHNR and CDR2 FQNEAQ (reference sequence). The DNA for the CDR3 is TGTGCCAGCGTTCCCCTGGAGCTGTTTTTT. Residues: CASVPLELFF.